The clone carrying this T cell receptor (beta chain) was picked up a small number of times. The antigen is not known. Germline values: CDR1 LGHDT, CDR2 YNNKEL (reference sequence). CDR3 length equals 16 residues. Deletions cut 1 base from V and 4 bases from J, with 15 bases between. Individually, cDNA molecules had unique molecular identifiers attached to them. A single record per CDR3 protein comes from TCRdb applying MiXCR to the 5' RACE reads. The repertoire includes tens of thousands of distinct CDR3 sequences, around 15% of them detected once, and roughly 6% sits in the top ten. This specimen comes from a study of early T cells in non-severe SARS-CoV-2 infection. Overall study context: RNA in bulk from unsorted whole blood was sequenced, and chains were unpaired. Findings and caveats of the study: The study's VDJdb matching favored anti-spike CD8 responses and missed private and CD4 specificities.

The clonotype comes from an adult who was a healthcare worker with PCR-confirmed SARS-CoV-2 infection or an uninfected control (not recorded which). The sample taken for sequencing was whole blood. The chain couples TRBV3-1 to TRBJ2-3; no clear D. The CDR3 reads CASSQGTAPAADTQYF. In DNA, the CDR3 is TGTGCCAGCAGCCAAGGCACCGCCCCAGCCGCAGATACGCAGTATTTT.